The entry below gives a single TCR beta chain sequence along with its context. The antigen remains undetermined. This CDR3 has 14 amino acids. V shed 6 bases and J shed 6 bases, with 18 bases lying between them. This sample stems from a study of CD8+CD57+ T cells in acquired aplastic anemia. Findings of the study overall: Patients had approximately 29 CD8+ CDR3 sequences in common with controls (the shared set). Statistical testing detected no significant gap in CD8+ Simpson's diversity between patients and controls.

Profiles of TCR beta VDJ and CDR3 were generated from a genomic DNA template. TCRdb recomputed calls from the reads with MiXCR, one row per CDR3 protein. This table holds 150,000 or so distinct CDR3 sequences, under 75% found once. The TCR comes from a human donor in good health. Material for sequencing was sorted CD4+, CD8+, or CD8+CD57+ T cells (not recorded which) from PBMCs. This chain links TRBV12-3 or TRBV12-4 with TRBJ2-7, with D possibly matching TRBD2 (5 bases). The CDR3 loop is CASSSDGVSGEQYF. CDR3 nucleotide sequence: TGTGCCAGCAGCTCAGACGGGGTATCAGGCGAGCAGTACTTC.